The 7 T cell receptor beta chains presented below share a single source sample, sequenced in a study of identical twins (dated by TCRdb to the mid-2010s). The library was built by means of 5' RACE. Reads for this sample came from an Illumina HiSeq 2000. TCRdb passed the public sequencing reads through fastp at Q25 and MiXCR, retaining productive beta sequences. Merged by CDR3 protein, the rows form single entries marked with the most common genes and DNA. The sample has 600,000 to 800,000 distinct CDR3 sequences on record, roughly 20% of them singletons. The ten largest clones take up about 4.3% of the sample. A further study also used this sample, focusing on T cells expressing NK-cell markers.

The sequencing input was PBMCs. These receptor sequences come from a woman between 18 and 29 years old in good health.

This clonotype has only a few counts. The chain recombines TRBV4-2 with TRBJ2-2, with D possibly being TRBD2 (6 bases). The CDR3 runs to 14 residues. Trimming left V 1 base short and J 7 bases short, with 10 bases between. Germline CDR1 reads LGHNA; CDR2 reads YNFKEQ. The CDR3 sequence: CASSQASGVGELFF. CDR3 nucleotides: TGTGCCAGCAGCCAAGCTTCGGGGGTCGGGGAGCTGTTTTTT.

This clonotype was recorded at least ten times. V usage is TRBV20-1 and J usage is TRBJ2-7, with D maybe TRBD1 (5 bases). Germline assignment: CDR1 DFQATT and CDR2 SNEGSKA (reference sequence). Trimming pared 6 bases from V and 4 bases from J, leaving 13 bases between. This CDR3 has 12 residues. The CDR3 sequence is CSATGRAYEQYF. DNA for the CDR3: TGCAGTGCCACTGGCAGGGCATACGAGCAGTACTTC.

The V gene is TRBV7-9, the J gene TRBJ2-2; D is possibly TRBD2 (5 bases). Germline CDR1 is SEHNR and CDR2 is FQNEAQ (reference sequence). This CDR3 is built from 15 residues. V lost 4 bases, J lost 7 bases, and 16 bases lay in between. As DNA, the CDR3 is TGTGCCAGCAGCTCGGACGGGAACTGGGACGGGGAGCTGTTTTTT. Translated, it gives CASSSDGNWDGELFF.

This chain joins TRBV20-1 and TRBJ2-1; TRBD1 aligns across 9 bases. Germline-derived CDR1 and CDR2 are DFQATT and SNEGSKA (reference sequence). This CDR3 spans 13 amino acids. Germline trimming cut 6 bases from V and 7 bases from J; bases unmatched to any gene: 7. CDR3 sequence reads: CSAAGQGWNEQFF. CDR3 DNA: TGCAGTGCGGCGGGACAGGGTTGGAATGAGCAGTTCTTC.

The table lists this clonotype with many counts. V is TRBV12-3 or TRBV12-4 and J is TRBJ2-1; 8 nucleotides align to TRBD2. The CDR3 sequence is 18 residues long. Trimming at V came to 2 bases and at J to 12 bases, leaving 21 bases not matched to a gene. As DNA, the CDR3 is TGTGCCAGCAGTTTACTCCCCCTTTCGGGTAGCGGGGTTCGAAGGCAGTTCTTC. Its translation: CASSLLPLSGSGVRRQFF.

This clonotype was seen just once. CDR3 coding DNA: TGTGCCACCAGCAGAGGGGGGGGGAACACAGATACGCAGTATTTT. The encoded protein is CATSRGGGNTDTQYF. The gene calls are TRBV15 and TRBJ2-3; TRBD2 aligns across 7 bases. Germline V gene lookup returns CDR1 LNHNV and CDR2 YYDKDF (reference sequence). The V segment lost 1 base and the J segment 2 bases; nucleotides outside the gene matches: 3. The CDR3 totals 15 residues.

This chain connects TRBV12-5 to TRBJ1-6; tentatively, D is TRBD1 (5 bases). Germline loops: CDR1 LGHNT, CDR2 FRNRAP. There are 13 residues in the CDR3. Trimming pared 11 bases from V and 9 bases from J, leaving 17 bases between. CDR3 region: CASRGAQRSPLHF. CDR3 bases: TGTGCTTCTCGTGGGGCACAGCGTTCACCCCTCCACTTT.